These 7 T cell receptor beta chains were sequenced from one sample in a study of OX40 agonist ivuxolimab in advanced cancers. Method: immunoSEQ multiplex PCR; TCRdb's copy keeps in-frame clones and lacks some. The sample lists over 90,000 clones; roughly 94% were seen once. Source: CD4+ or CD8+ T cells sorted from blood, taken in a trial of the OX40 agonist ivuxolimab. The source of these receptors is an adult with an advanced solid tumor such as melanoma, head and neck, liver or kidney cancer.

The V and J genes are TRBV2 and TRBJ1-2, with D uncertain. The germline V gene encodes CDR1 SNHLY and CDR2 FYNNEI. The CDR3 sequence is 12 residues long. V lost 3 bases to trimming and J lost 5 bases, with 7 bases between them. This CDR3 is CASSELGYGYTF. Written as DNA, the CDR3 is TGTGCCAGCAGTGAGTTGGGATATGGCTACACCTTC.

The chain recombines TRBV5-6 with TRBJ2-1; TRBD2 matches 9 bases. The J segment lost 6 bases and the V segment lost 1 base, leaving 8 bases of the junction unmatched. Germline lookup yields CDR1 SGHDT and CDR2 YYEEEE. The CDR3 runs to 16 residues. As DNA, the CDR3 is TGTGCCAGCAGCTTGTTGCCAGCGGGGGGTCTCAATGAGCAGTTCTTC. Its translation is CASSLLPAGGLNEQFF. Drawing the rest from reference TRBV5-6 and TRBJ2-1, the complete variable domain is DAGVTQSPTHLIKTRGQQVTLRCSPKSGHDTVSWYQQALGQGPQFIFQYYEEEERQRGNFPDRFSGHQFPNYSSELNVNALLLGDSALYLCASSLLPAGGLNEQFFGPGTRLTVL.

This sequence joins TRBV7-2 and TRBJ1-2, with D uncertain. Trimming removed 4 bases from V and 4 bases from J, with 13 bases in between. The CDR3 is made up of 14 amino acids. Germline-derived CDR1 and CDR2 are SGHTA and FQGNSA. CDR3: CASSSEGSFYGYTF. CDR3 DNA sequence: TGTGCCAGCAGCTCAGAGGGCAGTTTCTATGGCTACACCTTC.

The chain combines TRBV9 with TRBJ2-7; TRBD2 matches at 8 bases. J lost 3 bases, V lost 4 bases, and 9 bases had no gene match. Per germline, CDR1 SGDLS and CDR2 YYNGEE. The CDR3 is 15 residues long. CDR3: CASSPLREALYEQYF. The CDR3 coding sequence is TGTGCCAGCAGCCCCCTGCGGGAGGCCCTCTACGAGCAGTACTTC.

This chain connects TRBV18 to TRBJ2-5; no definite D call. Germline values: CDR1 KGHSH, CDR2 LQKENI. V was shortened by 1 base and J by 4 bases, with 10 bases between the two germline ends. The CDR3 loop spans 14 amino acids. The CDR3 loop is CASSPRTERETQYF. CDR3 nucleotides: TGTGCCAGCTCACCACGGACCGAGAGAGAGACCCAGTACTTC.

This chain uses TRBV7-2 with TRBJ1-5; D may be TRBD1 (6 bases). Trimming left V 4 bases short and J 2 bases short, with 9 bases between. Per germline, CDR1 SGHTA and CDR2 FQGNSA. This CDR3 region has 14 residues. CDR3 protein: CASSSPGGNQPQHF. CDR3 DNA sequence: TGTGCCAGCAGCTCCCCAGGGGGCAATCAGCCCCAGCATTTT.

The rearrangement links TRBV29-1 to TRBJ2-7; 9 bases align to TRBD2. The CDR3 has 15 amino acids. With V trimmed by 3 bases and J by 3 bases, 9 bases remained unmatched. Germline V gives CDR1 SQVTM, CDR2 ANQGSEA. CDR3 sequence reads: CSVDAAGGPNYEQYF. Written as DNA, the CDR3 is TGCAGCGTTGACGCAGCGGGAGGACCGAACTACGAGCAGTACTTC.